A single sample gave rise to the 23 T cell receptor beta chains below, sequenced in a study of T-cell reconstitution after alpha-beta-depleted transplantation in children. Unique molecular identifiers were built into the TCRbeta library. TCRdb re-called the PCR reads with MiXCR, one entry per CDR3 protein. The top ten hold approximately 9.6% of the sample, which has some 300,000 distinct CDR3 sequences, 6% to 10% seen once. Study-wide findings and caveats: By one year post-transplant, T-cell counts and diversity largely arose from T cells that were newly produced.

These receptors' antigens are unknown. The sequences come from peripheral blood, collected 360 days after TCRalphabeta/CD19-depleted stem cell transplant. All receptors come from a female patient aged 2-10 years who had a stem cell transplant for Fanconi anemia, so the T cells may come from the graft donor.

This clonotype was seen a handful of times. The chain is built from TRBV7-2 and TRBJ2-7; 9 bases are a match to TRBD1. This CDR3 contains 15 residues. Trimming removed 1 base from V and 4 bases from J; junction bases left unmatched: 5. Germline V gives CDR1 SGHTA, CDR2 FQGNSA. The CDR3 region has the DNA TGTGCCAGCAGCTTAGTGGGGGACAGGGTGTACGAGCAGTACTTC. Translated: CASSLVGDRVYEQYF.

In this sample, this clonotype turned up many times. The V gene is TRBV11-2, the J gene TRBJ1-4; 9 positions match TRBD1. V shed 3 bases and J 11 bases; nucleotides not matched to a gene: 7. Germline-derived CDR1 and CDR2 are SGHAT and FQNNGV. The CDR3 runs to 14 residues. The CDR3 DNA reads as TGTGCCAGCAGCTTTAGGGACAGGGAAGGGAAACTGTTTTTT. Protein sequence: CASSFRDREGKLFF.

This clonotype was detected only a few times. The chain recombines TRBV5-8 with TRBJ2-4; D gene ambiguous. V was shortened by 3 bases and J by 10 bases, with 20 bases between the two germline ends. This CDR3 contains 15 residues. Looked up from germline, CDR1 is SGHTS and CDR2 is YDEGEE. CDR3 loop: CASSSPFSADIIQYF. The CDR3 DNA sequence: TGTGCCAGCAGCTCCCCCTTCTCGGCAGATATTATTCAGTACTTC.

About this clonotype itself: Since the CDR3 does not end with the conserved phenylalanine or tryptophan, this likely comes from a read error. The rearrangement joins TRBV6-2 or TRBV6-3 to TRBJ1-1; D call uncertain. Trimming removed 6 bases from V and 8 bases from J, with 16 bases in between. CDR3 length equals 13 residues. Germline CDR1 is MNHEY and CDR2 is SVGEGT. CDR3 loop: CASSPTGSGEAFS. CDR3 DNA: TGTGCCAGCAGCCCGACTGGGTCCGGGGAAGCTTTCTCT.

This clonotype was seen at least ten times. This chain joins TRBV7-8 and TRBJ1-1, with TRBD1 as a possible D gene (5 bases). CDR3 size: 13 residues. The germline V gene has CDR1 SGHVS and CDR2 FQNEAQ. Between the trimmed V and J ends, which lost 6 bases and 1 base, there was a span of 9 bases. CDR3 sequence: CASSQGGNTEAFF. Written as DNA, the CDR3 is TGTGCCAGCAGTCAGGGCGGGAACACTGAAGCTTTCTTT.

This clonotype was seen many times. The chain joins TRBV9 to TRBJ2-6, with D perhaps assigned TRBD1 or TRBD2 (5 bases each). This CDR3 spans 14 amino acids. Germline V lookup: CDR1 SGDLS, CDR2 YYNGEE. The V end was cut by 0 bases, the J end by 7 bases, with 8 bases between. The DNA of the CDR3 is TGTGCCAGCAGCGTAGGAGGGGAAGCCAACGTCCTGACTTTC. This encodes CASSVGGEANVLTF.

This clonotype has ten or more counts. Sequence at one end of the junction differs from germline and may be a read error. J is TRBJ2-5 and V is TRBV5-1; tentatively, D is TRBD1 (7 bases). The CDR3 length is 15 residues. Germline CDR1 and CDR2: SGHRS and YFSETQ. The CDR3 DNA follows: TGCGCCAGCAGCTTGGGGACAGGACTAAAAGACACCCAGTACTTC. Amino acids: CASSLGTGLKDTQYF.

The chain is built from TRBV7-6 and TRBJ1-2; 11 bases fit TRBD1. CDR3 length: 16 amino acids. Germline V gene sequence: CDR1 SGHVS, CDR2 FNYEAQ. V shed 3 bases and J 1 base; nucleotides not matched to a gene: 4. The CDR3 sequence: CASSFGQGAINYGYTF. In DNA, the CDR3 is TGTGCCAGCAGCTTCGGACAGGGGGCTATTAACTATGGCTACACCTTC.

For this clonotype: Being one base from a much bigger clone, this may be a read error. The chain uses TRBV5-1 and TRBJ2-1, with D possibly being TRBD2 (6 bases). Between the trimmed V and J ends, which lost 4 bases and 0 bases, there was a span of 20 bases. Germline V CDR1 and CDR2: SGHRS, YFSETQ. The CDR3 is 18 residues long. CDR3 nucleotides: TGCGCCAGCAGCATAGGGACTGGCGGGGCCAGCTCCTACAATGAGCAGTTCTTC. Its protein product is CASSIGTGGASSYNEQFF.

There are many counts of this clonotype. The chain couples TRBV15 to TRBJ2-1, with D perhaps given as TRBD1 or TRBD2 (6 bases each). CDR3 length equals 15 residues. CDR1 is LNHNV and CDR2 is YYDKDF in the germline V gene (reference sequence). V lost 1 base and J lost 4, with 11 bases in between. In nucleotides, the CDR3 is TGTGCCACCAGCAGAGGGGGGGCCTCTTACAATGAGCAGTTCTTC. Amino acids: CATSRGGASYNEQFF.

This sequence joins TRBV19 and TRBJ2-1; 10 positions agree with TRBD2. J lost 2 bases, V lost 1 base, and 5 bases had no gene match. Germline CDR1 and CDR2: LNHDA and SQIVND (reference sequence). The CDR3 extends over 17 amino acids. The DNA for the CDR3 is TGTGCCAGTAGTATAGTGAGGCTAGCGGGAGCCTACAATGAGCAGTTCTTC. Protein: CASSIVRLAGAYNEQFF.

This clonotype was seen at least ten times. This sequence joins TRBV10-1 and TRBJ1-3, with TRBD1 identical over 7 bases. Germline V lookup: CDR1 WNHNN, CDR2 SYGVQD (reference sequence). V shed 8 bases and J 4 bases; nucleotides not matched to a gene: 8. This CDR3 comprises 14 residues. The CDR3 loop reads CASSDGTAGNTIYF. The CDR3, as DNA: TGCGCCAGCTCGGACGGGACAGCCGGAAACACCATATATTTT.

In this sample, this clonotype turned up a few times. The rearrangement links TRBV5-1 to TRBJ2-1; D gene ambiguous. CDR1 and CDR2 (germline): SGHRS, YFSETQ. CDR3 length: 14 amino acids. With 0 bases removed from V and 6 bases from J, the gap between germline ends came to 10 bases. CDR3 sequence: CASSLEWTANEQFF. The CDR3 DNA is TGCGCCAGCAGCTTGGAATGGACCGCCAATGAGCAGTTCTTC.

This clonotype came up a few times. This sequence joins TRBV19 and TRBJ2-1, with D tentatively TRBD1 or TRBD2 (5 bases each). CDR1 and CDR2 (germline): LNHDA, SQIVND (reference sequence). The CDR3 sequence is 16 residues long. V was trimmed by 2 bases and J by 4 bases, leaving 15 bases between them. The CDR3 region is CASSIRRGAKYNEQFF. CDR3 nucleotides: TGTGCCAGTAGTATAAGGAGAGGGGCCAAGTACAATGAGCAGTTCTTC.

This clonotype has ten or more counts. The chain combines TRBV5-1 with TRBJ1-1; 8 bases line up with TRBD1. This CDR3 has 16 residues. Per the germline V gene, CDR1 is SGHRS and CDR2 is YFSETQ. V was pared by 4 bases and J by 7 bases, with 15 bases of the junction left unmatched. The chain's CDR3 is CASSRHRGASGIEAFF. DNA of the CDR3: TGCGCCAGCAGCCGTCACAGGGGGGCGTCTGGGATTGAAGCTTTCTTT.

This clonotype occurred a few times. This chain joins TRBV6-2 or TRBV6-3 and TRBJ1-1, with 7 bases identical to TRBD1. V gave up 6 bases and J gave up 5 bases; unmatched junction bases: 6. This CDR3 region has 13 residues. The germline gives CDR1 MNHEY, CDR2 SVGEGT. The CDR3 spells CASRPGGWTEAFF. The CDR3 DNA follows: TGTGCCAGCAGACCAGGGGGGTGGACTGAAGCTTTCTTT.

This chain's CDR3 is CASRNGGMGMGYTF. The CDR3 DNA follows: TGTGCCAGCAGGAATGGAGGGATGGGGATGGGCTACACCTTC. The chain combines TRBV6-1 with TRBJ1-2; unclear D gene. V was cut by 6 bases and J by 8 bases, with 19 bases left in between. The CDR3 has 14 amino acids. Germline V gene data show CDR1 as MNHNS and CDR2 as SASEGT.

This clonotype has a handful of counts. The J gene is TRBJ2-5, the V gene TRBV5-1; D call uncertain. CDR1 is SGHRS, CDR2 YFSETQ, per germline. This CDR3 comprises 16 residues. Trimming stripped 4 bases from V and 2 bases from J, with 18 bases between. CDR3 in amino acids: CASSPTGGILQETQYF. For the CDR3, the DNA is TGCGCCAGCAGCCCGACTGGCGGTATATTACAAGAGACCCAGTACTTC.

V and J are TRBV11-2 and TRBJ2-5, with D perhaps assigned TRBD1 or TRBD2 (6 bases each). CDR3 length: 15 amino acids. V lost 3 bases to trimming and J lost 5 bases, with 16 bases between them. Germline V gene sequence: CDR1 SGHAT, CDR2 FQNNGV. The CDR3 reads CASSFMRLGGETQYF. As DNA, the CDR3 is TGTGCCAGCAGCTTTATGAGACTAGGGGGGGAGACCCAGTACTTC.

The sample holds many counts of this clonotype. The rearrangement links TRBV5-1 to TRBJ1-4; perhaps TRBD1 as D (6 bases). Trimming cost V 0 bases and J 4 bases, with 22 bases left between them. Germline V gives CDR1 SGHRS, CDR2 YFSETQ. This CDR3 comprises 19 residues. CDR3 sequence (DNA): TGCGCCAGCAGCTTGGACTTCTTTTTTGGGGACACCGATAATGAAAAACTGTTTTTT. This translates into CASSLDFFFGDTDNEKLFF.

This clonotype was observed many times. V gene TRBV14 combines with J gene TRBJ1-4; no clear D gene. The V gene lost 0 bases and the J gene lost 6 bases, with 11 bases spanning the gap. The CDR3 is made up of 15 amino acids. The germline gives CDR1 SGHDN, CDR2 FVKESK. The CDR3 nucleotides are TGTGCCAGCAGCCAAGATCGAGCCTCAGATGAAAAACTGTTTTTT. Its translation: CASSQDRASDEKLFF.

This chain uses TRBV7-2 with TRBJ1-3; tentatively, D is TRBD1 (6 bases). This CDR3 has 14 amino acids. Between the trimmed V and J ends, which lost 4 bases and 4 bases, there was a span of 11 bases. Looked up from germline, CDR1 is SGHTA and CDR2 is FQGNSA. Written as DNA, the CDR3 is TGTGCCAGCAGCTCACAGGGAACCGGAAACACCATATATTTT. Amino acids: CASSSQGTGNTIYF.

This clonotype was recorded many times. The V and J genes are TRBV12-3 or TRBV12-4 and TRBJ2-5; D is perhaps TRBD1 (6 bases). V was shortened by 6 bases and J by 0 bases, with 17 bases between the two germline ends. There are 16 residues in the CDR3. Here the CDR3 reads CASSRYRDTYQETQYF. CDR3 bases: TGTGCCAGCAGCCGATACCGGGACACGTACCAAGAGACCCAGTACTTC.